The sequence of this T cell receptor (beta chain) was determined in a study of early T cells in non-severe SARS-CoV-2 infection (dated by TCRdb to the early 2020s). Broadly, across the study: TCR sequencing used bulk RNA from unsorted whole blood, so alpha and beta chains could not be paired.

The CDR3 contains 14 residues, cysteine and phenylalanine counted. Of all the DNA, just the CDR3 is kept, 42 bases in frame from base 1. From a lookup of the germline V gene, CDR1 and CDR2 are SNHLY and FYNNEI. V and J are truncated by 1 base and 10 bases respectively, leaving an intervening sequence of 13 bases. This clonotype has a count of ten or more. Which antigen it targets is not known. No much larger clonotype is one base removed from it; base qualities were not supplied. The study was a case-control design nested within a healthcare worker cohort in London, UK, with weekly nasopharyngeal swab PCR tests and blood sampling. Healthcare workers were recruited between 23 and 31 March 2020, during the week of the UK lockdown, and were followed weekly for up to about 15 weeks. The library was built by means of 5' RACE. The listed sequencing device is NextSeq 500. To correct for sequencing error and PCR bias, the TCR library protocol tagged individual cDNA molecules with unique molecular identifiers. Both TCR alpha and beta chains were sequenced, and tight co-correlation was observed between alpha and beta sequence abundances in each sample. Turning to the authors' computational methods: Decombinator V4 was used to annotate the V gene, J gene and CDR3 of the TCR sequences. TCRs were defined as expanded if a significant change between any two time points was detected under a Poisson model with p below 0.0001. Abundances of TCRs were expressed as counts per million after normalisation to the total number of TCRs sequenced in each sample. TRAV1-2 paired with TRAJ12, TRAJ20 or TRAJ33 defined MAIT TCRs, while TRAV10 paired with TRAJ18 defined iNKT TCRs. VDJdb, accessed 1 November 2021, was searched for CMV, EBV and SARS-CoV-2 annotated TCRs, with TCRs annotated for multiple antigens excluded. TCRdb took the public reads, trimmed them with fastp at Q25, ran MiXCR for clone calling and kept in-frame beta chains. CDR3 protein duplicates are merged, each entry listing the most common genes and DNA. It is TCRdb's table, rather than the study itself, that gives the V and J calls and clone size. For this sample the table gives roughly 70,000 distinct CDR3 sequences, of which around 20% were detected only once. Of the sample, about 8.4% falls within the top ten clones.

General conclusions and limits of the study: VDJdb matching was skewed toward anti-spike CD8 responses and likely underestimated virus-specific expansions by missing private and CD4 specificities.

The sequencing here drew on whole blood, taken at baseline. The chain uses TRBV2 and TRBJ2-2; the D region possibly corresponds to TRBD2 (7 bases align). The receptor was derived from an adult who was a healthcare worker with PCR-confirmed SARS-CoV-2 infection or an uninfected control (not recorded which). The CDR3 has the sequence CASSEVGGAAELFF. The DNA sequence is TGTGCCAGCAGTGAAGTGGGGGGGGCTGCGGAGCTGTTTTTT.